The 5 T cell receptor beta chains listed next were all sequenced from one sample in a study of CD8 T cells in ankylosing spondylitis. Study results and caveats: What appeared characteristic of ankylosing spondylitis blood was a TCR beta motif of eight highly homologous variants.

Their antigen targets remain unknown. TCRdb re-derived calls from the 5' RACE reads in MiXCR, one entry per CDR3 protein. The sample contains 400,000 to 450,000 distinct CDR3 sequences, roughly 18% of which appear only once. Material: blood, either unsorted or a sorted T cell fraction (not recorded which). These receptors were obtained from a male donor with ankylosing spondylitis.

This clonotype was counted only a few times. The chain uses TRBV5-1 and TRBJ2-6; either TRBD1 or TRBD2 may fit D (5 bases each). V was trimmed by 4 bases and J by 0 bases, leaving 14 bases between them. CDR3 length: 17 residues. Germline CDR1 reads SGHRS; CDR2 reads YFSETQ. In DNA form, the CDR3 reads TGCGCCAGCAGCCCCGGGACGGATTCCTCTGGGGCCAACGTCCTGACTTTC. It yields the protein CASSPGTDSSGANVLTF.

The chain combines TRBV11-2 with TRBJ2-6, with D tentatively TRBD2 (5 bases). The V and J ends lost 0 bases and 0 bases respectively, with 9 bases between them. The CDR3 covers 17 residues. CDR1 is SGHAT and CDR2 is FQNNGV in the germline V gene. The CDR3 DNA reads as TGTGCCAGCAGCTTAGAGTTAGGGAGCTCTGGGGCCAACGTCCTGACTTTC. Its translation: CASSLELGSSGANVLTF.

The table lists this clonotype with a few counts. The chain is built from TRBV7-2 and TRBJ1-2; 10 bases align to TRBD1. Germline CDR1 SGHTA, CDR2 FQGNSA. V lost 2 bases, J lost 0 bases, and 6 bases stayed unmatched. The CDR3 is made up of 17 amino acids. CDR3 loop: CASSLMRTGGTNYGYTF. CDR3 bases: TGTGCCAGCAGCTTAATGAGGACAGGGGGTACTAACTATGGCTACACCTTC.

This clonotype was observed a handful of times. J is TRBJ2-7 and V is TRBV7-6, with D perhaps TRBD1 (6 bases). Germline CDR1 and CDR2: SGHVS and FNYEAQ. Trimming pared 3 bases from V and 3 bases from J, leaving 15 bases between. This CDR3 has 15 residues. The CDR3 nucleotides read TGTGCCAGCAGCTTGGGGGACAAGGATTACTACGAGCAGTACTTC. Translation gives CASSLGDKDYYEQYF.

A few counts support this clonotype. The V call is TRBV6-2 or TRBV6-3, the J call TRBJ1-2, with D possibly matching TRBD1 (6 bases). V gave up 2 bases and J gave up 4 bases, with 11 bases separating them. The germline CDR1 and CDR2 sequences are MNHEY and SVGEGT. The CDR3 covers 14 residues. CDR3 in DNA: TGTGCCAGCAGTTACCCGGACAGTTTCTATGGCTACACCTTC. Its translation is CASSYPDSFYGYTF.